This T cell receptor (beta chain) was profiled in a study of immune characterization of retroperitoneal liposarcoma. TCRdb re-called the PCR reads through MiXCR, storing one row per CDR3 protein. The data contain some 10,000 distinct CDR3 sequences, about 30% of them singletons. This clonotype showed up just a few times. Sequenced: tumor tissue. The TCR sequence derives from a female donor with retroperitoneal liposarcoma.

The CDR3 DNA is TGTGCCAGCAGTTACAAGGGCCTCTACGAGCAGTTCTTC. The encoded protein is CASSYKGLYEQFF. The chain uses TRBV6-6 and TRBJ2-1; D gene unclear. Germline CDR1 and CDR2: MNHNY and SVGAGI (reference sequence). The germline V and J ends were trimmed by 2 bases and 10 bases, with 12 bases remaining between them. This CDR3 has 13 residues.